This is a list of T cell receptor beta chains from one sample in a study of T cell repertoires in cytomegalovirus infection. These TCRs' antigens remain unknown. TCRdb passed the reads through MiXCR, listing each CDR3 protein once. The data show approximately 990,000 distinct CDR3 sequences, approximately 30% seen once. The starting material was cultured CD8+ T cells from PBMCs, obtained from culture after CMV antigen stimulation. These receptors were collected from a human donor in good health (CMV status not recorded). Some clones in this sample may be carry-over from other donors' samples. The conserved cysteine and the conserved F or W are not part of the CDR3 here. Part of the rows lack a size; the others show once, few, many or a class for expanded clones.

CDR3,V,J,length,size
ASDPRDRDNEQF,TRBV12-5,TRBJ2-1,12,-
ASSYLKLGSLGVNIQY,TRBV6-6,TRBJ2-4,16,few
ASRLTAFNEKLF,TRBV7-6,TRBJ1-4,12,few
ACPPTGGLAGRRADTQY,TRBV2,TRBJ2-3,17,once
ASRSSGGSADTQY,TRBV7-6,TRBJ2-3,13,many
ASTFSQGYEQY,TRBV27,TRBJ2-7,11,few
ASSLEPNNQPQH,TRBV7-2,TRBJ1-5,12,many
ASSLSSGTNEQF,TRBV7-6,TRBJ2-1,12,many
ASSQGWELQETQY,TRBV14,TRBJ2-5,13,few
ASSSNNRALNTEAF,TRBV27,TRBJ1-1,14,many
ASSYSPILAGGTDTQY,TRBV7-8,TRBJ2-3,16,-
ARTDGGAADTQY,TRBV2,TRBJ2-3,12,-
ASSQRGTRGEETQY,TRBV4-1,TRBJ2-5,14,-
ASSLPSRSYGYT,TRBV11-2,TRBJ1-2,12,few
ASSWVLGTEAF,TRBV6-6,TRBJ1-1,11,-
ASRRQGGDNEQF,TRBV7-9,TRBJ2-1,12,few
ASSSHPESAYNSPLH,TRBV11-1,TRBJ1-6,15,-
SARATSGGAYNEQF,TRBV20-1,TRBJ2-1,14,-
VSSSRVPTYNEQF,TRBV7-4,TRBJ2-1,13,-
ASSQGRGPTNTEAF,TRBV5-4,TRBJ1-1,14,-
ASSYMQTGSLYNEQF,TRBV6-2/TRBV6-3,TRBJ2-1,15,many
ASSEGLGQVFQETQY,TRBV6-1,TRBJ2-5,15,few
ASSSLTEGATEAF,TRBV7-9,TRBJ1-1,13,many
ASSEHSGADVLT,TRBV11-2,TRBJ2-6,12,-
ASSYSSAGMDTQY,TRBV27,TRBJ2-3,13,few
ASRWGRGYGYT,TRBV19,TRBJ1-2,11,-
ASSETGGAATEAF,TRBV6-1,TRBJ1-1,13,few
ASSLVDRDRGDNEQF,TRBV7-6,TRBJ2-1,15,many
ASRRGALGTNYEQY,TRBV6-1,TRBJ2-7,14,-
ASSIGGVYNSPLH,TRBV5-4,TRBJ1-6,13,few
ASSLGLVPETQY,TRBV7-8,TRBJ2-5,12,many
ASSYSKRPNTEAF,TRBV6-5,TRBJ1-1,13,many
ASSVQETWETQY,TRBV7-8,TRBJ2-5,12,many
ASSPQGRAGELF,TRBV27,TRBJ2-2,12,few
ASSTGGFTGELF,TRBV12-3/TRBV12-4,TRBJ2-2,12,few
ASSFLEANYGYT,TRBV7-8,TRBJ1-2,12,many
ASSLGISSYNEQF,TRBV5-6,TRBJ2-1,13,-
SARTDGQVKDQPQH,TRBV20-1,TRBJ1-5,14,-
ASSQDPTGTGELF,TRBV4-3,TRBJ2-2,13,-
ASSQGTSGFRETQY,TRBV4-2,TRBJ2-5,14,few
ASIHRGGALH,TRBV7-2,TRBJ1-6,10,many
ASSRGDSNEQF,TRBV6-5,TRBJ2-1,11,-
ASSPIPGEETQY,TRBV7-6,TRBJ2-5,12,few
ASSYYTGTDYGYT,TRBV28,TRBJ1-2,13,few
ASSLGTEYSNQPQH,TRBV7-9,TRBJ1-5,14,few
ASSSKTRYYNEQF,TRBV28,TRBJ2-1,13,few
ASSFGPGEKLF,TRBV5-4,TRBJ1-4,11,-
ASRETGNTGELF,TRBV7-9,TRBJ2-2,12,many
ASSEEAYYTDTQY,TRBV6-1,TRBJ2-3,13,-
ASSFRDGEKLF,TRBV28,TRBJ1-4,11,-